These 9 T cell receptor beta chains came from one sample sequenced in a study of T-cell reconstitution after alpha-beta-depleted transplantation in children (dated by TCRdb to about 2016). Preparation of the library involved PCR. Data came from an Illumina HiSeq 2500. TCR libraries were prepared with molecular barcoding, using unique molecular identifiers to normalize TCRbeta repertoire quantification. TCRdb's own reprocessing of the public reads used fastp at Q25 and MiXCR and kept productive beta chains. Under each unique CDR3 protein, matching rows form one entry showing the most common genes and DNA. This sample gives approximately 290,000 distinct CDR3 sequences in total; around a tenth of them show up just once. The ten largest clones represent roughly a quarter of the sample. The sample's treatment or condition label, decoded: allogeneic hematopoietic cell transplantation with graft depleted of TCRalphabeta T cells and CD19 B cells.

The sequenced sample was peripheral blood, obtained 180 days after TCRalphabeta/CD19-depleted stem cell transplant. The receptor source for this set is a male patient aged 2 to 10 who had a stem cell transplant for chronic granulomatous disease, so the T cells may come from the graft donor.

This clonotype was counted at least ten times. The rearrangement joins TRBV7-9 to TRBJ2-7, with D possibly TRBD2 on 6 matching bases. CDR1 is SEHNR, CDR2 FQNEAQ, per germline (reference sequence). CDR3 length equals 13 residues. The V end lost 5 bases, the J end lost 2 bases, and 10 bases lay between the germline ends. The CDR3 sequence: CASSPGDPYEQYF. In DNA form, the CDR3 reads TGTGCCAGCAGCCCGGGGGATCCCTACGAGCAGTACTTC.

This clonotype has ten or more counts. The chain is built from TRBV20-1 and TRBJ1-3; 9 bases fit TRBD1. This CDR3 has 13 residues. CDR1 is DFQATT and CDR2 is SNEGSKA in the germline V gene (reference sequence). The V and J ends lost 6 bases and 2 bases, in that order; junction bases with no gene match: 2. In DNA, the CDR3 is TGCAGTGCCCGGACAGGGGCTGGAAACACCATATATTTT. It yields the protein CSARTGAGNTIYF.

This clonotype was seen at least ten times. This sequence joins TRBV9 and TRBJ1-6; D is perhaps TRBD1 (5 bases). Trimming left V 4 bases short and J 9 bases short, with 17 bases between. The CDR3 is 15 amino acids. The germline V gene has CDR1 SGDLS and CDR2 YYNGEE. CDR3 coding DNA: TGTGCCAGCAGCCAGGCCGTGCAGGGTAGTTCACCCCTCCACTTT. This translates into CASSQAVQGSSPLHF.

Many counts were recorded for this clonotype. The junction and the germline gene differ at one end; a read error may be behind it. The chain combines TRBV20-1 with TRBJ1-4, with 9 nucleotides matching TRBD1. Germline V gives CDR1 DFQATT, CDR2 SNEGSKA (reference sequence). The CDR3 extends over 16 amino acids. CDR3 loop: CSAGEVTGGGGEKLFF. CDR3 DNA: TGCAGTGCTGGAGAGGTGACAGGGGGTGGAGGCGAAAAACTGTTTTTT.

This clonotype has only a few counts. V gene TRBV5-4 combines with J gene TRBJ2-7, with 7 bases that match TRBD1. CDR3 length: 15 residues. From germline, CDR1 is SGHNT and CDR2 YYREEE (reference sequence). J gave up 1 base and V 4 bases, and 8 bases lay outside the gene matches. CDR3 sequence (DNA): TGTGCCAGCAGCCGAGGACAGGCATCTTCCTACGAGCAGTACTTC. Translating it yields CASSRGQASSYEQYF.

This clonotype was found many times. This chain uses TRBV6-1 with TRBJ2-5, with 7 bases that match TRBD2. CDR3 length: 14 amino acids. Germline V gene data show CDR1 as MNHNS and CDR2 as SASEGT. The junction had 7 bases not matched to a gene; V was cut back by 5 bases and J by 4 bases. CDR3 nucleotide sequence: TGTGCCAGCAGTCGCCTAGGCGGGGGAGAGACCCAGTACTTC. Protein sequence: CASSRLGGGETQYF.

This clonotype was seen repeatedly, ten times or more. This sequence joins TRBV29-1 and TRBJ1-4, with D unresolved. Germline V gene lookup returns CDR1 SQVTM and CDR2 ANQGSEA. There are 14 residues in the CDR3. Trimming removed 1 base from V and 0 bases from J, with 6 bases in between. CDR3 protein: CSVEVVSTNEKLFF. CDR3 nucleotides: TGCAGCGTTGAAGTAGTCTCAACTAATGAAAAACTGTTTTTT. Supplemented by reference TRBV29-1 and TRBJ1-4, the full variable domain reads SAVISQKPSRDICQRGTSLTIQCQVDSQVTMMFWYRQQPGQSLTLIATANQGSEATYESGFVIDKFPISRPNLTFSTLTVSNMSPEDSSIYLCSVEVVSTNEKLFFGSGTQLSVL.

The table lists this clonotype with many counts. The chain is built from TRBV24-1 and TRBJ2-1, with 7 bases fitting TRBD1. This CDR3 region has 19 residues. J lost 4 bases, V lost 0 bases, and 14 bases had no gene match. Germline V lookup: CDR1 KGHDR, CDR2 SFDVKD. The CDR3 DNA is TGTGCCACCAGTGATTTGGAGAGACAGGGATACCATTATTACAATGAGCAGTTCTTC. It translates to CATSDLERQGYHYYNEQFF.

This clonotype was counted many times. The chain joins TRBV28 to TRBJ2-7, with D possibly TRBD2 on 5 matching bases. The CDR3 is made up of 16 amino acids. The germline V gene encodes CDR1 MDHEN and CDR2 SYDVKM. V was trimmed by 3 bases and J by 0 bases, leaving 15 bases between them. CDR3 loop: CASSFTRAIPSYEQYF. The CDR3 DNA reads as TGTGCCAGCAGTTTTACTAGGGCGATTCCCTCCTACGAGCAGTACTTC.